This entry describes one T cell receptor (beta chain). Sequenced by immunoSEQ multiplex PCR; TCRdb stores in-frame clones only, minus some. The sample has tens of thousands of clones, roughly 80% seen once. The V end was cut by 8 bases, the J end by 7 bases, with 20 bases between. The CDR3 has 15 amino acids. Per germline, CDR1 MNHEY and CDR2 SVGAGI. This specimen comes from a study of blood T cell repertoires in COVID-19. Overall study context: The origin of the acute and convalescent COVID-19 samples was the United States, Italy and Spain.

Material: peripheral blood. The chain joins TRBV6-5 to TRBJ1-4; TRBD1 might be the D (6 bases). The source of this sequence is a man aged 55 to 70 with acute or convalescent COVID-19. The CDR3 loop is CASSLRTASIEKLFF. The CDR3 DNA reads as TGTGCCAGCTCACTTAGGACAGCTTCTATTGAAAAACTGTTTTTT.